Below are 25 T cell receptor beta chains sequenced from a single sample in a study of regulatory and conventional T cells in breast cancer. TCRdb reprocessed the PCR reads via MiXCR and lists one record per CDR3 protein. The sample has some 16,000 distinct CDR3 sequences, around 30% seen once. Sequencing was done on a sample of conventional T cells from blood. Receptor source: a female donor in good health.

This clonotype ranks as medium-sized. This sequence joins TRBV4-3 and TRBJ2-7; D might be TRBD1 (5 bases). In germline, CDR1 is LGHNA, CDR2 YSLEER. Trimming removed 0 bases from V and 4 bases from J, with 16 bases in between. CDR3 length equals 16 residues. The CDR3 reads CASSQDAGHPIYEQYF. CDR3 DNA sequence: TGCGCCAGCAGCCAAGATGCAGGGCACCCGATATACGAGCAGTACTTC.

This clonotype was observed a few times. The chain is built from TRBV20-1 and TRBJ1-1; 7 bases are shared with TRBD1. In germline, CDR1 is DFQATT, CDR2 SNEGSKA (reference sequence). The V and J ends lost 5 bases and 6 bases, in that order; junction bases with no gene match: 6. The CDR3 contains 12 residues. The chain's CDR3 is CSAAPGGPEAFF. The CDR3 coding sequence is TGCAGTGCTGCCCCAGGGGGACCTGAAGCTTTCTTT.

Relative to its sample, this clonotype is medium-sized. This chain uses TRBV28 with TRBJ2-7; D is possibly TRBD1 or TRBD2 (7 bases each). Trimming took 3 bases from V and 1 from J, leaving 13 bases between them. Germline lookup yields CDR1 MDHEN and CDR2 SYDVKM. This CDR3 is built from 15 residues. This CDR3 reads CASSLQGGTSYEQYF. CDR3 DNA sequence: TGTGCCAGCAGTTTGCAGGGGGGGACTTCCTACGAGCAGTACTTC.

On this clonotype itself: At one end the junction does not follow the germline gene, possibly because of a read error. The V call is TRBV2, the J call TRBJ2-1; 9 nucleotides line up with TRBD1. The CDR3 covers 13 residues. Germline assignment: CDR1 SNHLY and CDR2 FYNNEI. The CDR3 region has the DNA TGTGCCAGCACATTGGGACAGGGCGATGAGCAGCTCTTC. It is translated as CASTLGQGDEQLF.

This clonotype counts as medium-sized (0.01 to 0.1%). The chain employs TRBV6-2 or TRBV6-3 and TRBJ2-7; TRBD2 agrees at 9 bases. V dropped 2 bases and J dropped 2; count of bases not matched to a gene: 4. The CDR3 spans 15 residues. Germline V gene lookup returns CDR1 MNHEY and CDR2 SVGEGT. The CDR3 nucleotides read TGTGCCAGCAGTTACCTTCTAGCGGGAACCTACGAGCAGTACTTC. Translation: CASSYLLAGTYEQYF.

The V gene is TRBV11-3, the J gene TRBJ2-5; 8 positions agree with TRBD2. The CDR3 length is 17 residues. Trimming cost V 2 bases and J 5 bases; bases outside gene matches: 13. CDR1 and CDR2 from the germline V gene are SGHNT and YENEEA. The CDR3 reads CASSLSRTSPSRETQYF. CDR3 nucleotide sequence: TGTGCCAGCAGCTTATCTAGGACTAGCCCAAGTAGGGAGACCCAGTACTTC.

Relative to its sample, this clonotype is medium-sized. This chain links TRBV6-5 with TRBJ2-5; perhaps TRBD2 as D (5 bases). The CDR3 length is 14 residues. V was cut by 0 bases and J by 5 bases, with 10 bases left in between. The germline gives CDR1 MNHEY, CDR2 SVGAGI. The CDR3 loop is CASSYSSTGETQYF. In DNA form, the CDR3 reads TGTGCCAGCAGTTACTCGAGTACGGGGGAGACCCAGTACTTC.

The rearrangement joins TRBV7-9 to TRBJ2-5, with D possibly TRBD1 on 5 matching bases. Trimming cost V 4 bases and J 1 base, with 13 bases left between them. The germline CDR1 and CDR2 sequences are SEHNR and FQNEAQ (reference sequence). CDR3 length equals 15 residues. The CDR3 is CASSSLGQGQETQYF. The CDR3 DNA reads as TGTGCCAGCAGCTCTCTGGGCCAGGGCCAAGAGACCCAGTACTTC.

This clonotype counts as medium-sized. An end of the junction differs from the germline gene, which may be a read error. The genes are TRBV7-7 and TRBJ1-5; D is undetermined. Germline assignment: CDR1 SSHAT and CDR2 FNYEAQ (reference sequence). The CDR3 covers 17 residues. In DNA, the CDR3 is TGTGCTAGCAGCTTATCTTCGGAAGAGCCGAGCAATCAGCCCCAGCATTTT. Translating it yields CASSLSSEEPSNQPQHF.

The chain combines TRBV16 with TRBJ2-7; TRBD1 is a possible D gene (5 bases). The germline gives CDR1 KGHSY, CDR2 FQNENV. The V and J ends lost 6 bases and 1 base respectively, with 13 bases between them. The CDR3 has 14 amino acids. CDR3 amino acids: CASSLLTASYEQYF. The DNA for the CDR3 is TGTGCCAGCAGTCTTTTGACAGCTTCCTACGAGCAGTACTTC.

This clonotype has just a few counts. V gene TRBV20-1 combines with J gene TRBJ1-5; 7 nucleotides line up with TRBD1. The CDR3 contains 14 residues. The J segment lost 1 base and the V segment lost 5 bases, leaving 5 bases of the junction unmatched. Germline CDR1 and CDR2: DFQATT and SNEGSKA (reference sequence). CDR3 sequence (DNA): TGCAGTGCTTCCCAGGGGGAGAGCAATCAGCCCCAGCATTTT. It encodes CSASQGESNQPQHF.

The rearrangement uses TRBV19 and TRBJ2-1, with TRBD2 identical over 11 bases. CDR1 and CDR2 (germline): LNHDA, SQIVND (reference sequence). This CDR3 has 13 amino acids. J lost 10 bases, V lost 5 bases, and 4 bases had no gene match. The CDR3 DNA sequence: TGTGCCAGTAGTCCTGGACTAGCGGGCGAGCAGTTCTTC. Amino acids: CASSPGLAGEQFF. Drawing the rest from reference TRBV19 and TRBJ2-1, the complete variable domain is DGGITQSPKYLFRKEGQNVTLSCEQNLNHDAMYWYRQDPGQGLRLIYYSQIVNDFQKGDIAEGYSVSREKKESFPLTVTSAQKNPTAFYLCASSPGLAGEQFFGPGTRLTVL.

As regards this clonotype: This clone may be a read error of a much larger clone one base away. CDR3 in DNA: TGTGCCTGGGGTGGCGGGAGGTTGGAGACCCGGTACTTC. Its translation: CAWGGGRLETRYF. V and J are TRBV30 and TRBJ2-5; 8 bases are a match to TRBD2. Germline CDR1 reads GTSNPN; CDR2 reads SVGIG (reference sequence). The CDR3 is made up of 13 amino acids.

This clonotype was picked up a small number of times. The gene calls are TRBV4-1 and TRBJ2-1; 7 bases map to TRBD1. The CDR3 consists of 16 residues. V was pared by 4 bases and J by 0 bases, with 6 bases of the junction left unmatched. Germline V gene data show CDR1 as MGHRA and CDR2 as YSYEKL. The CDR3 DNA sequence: TGCGCCAGCAGCCCATCGGGACAGACCTCCTACAATGAGCAGTTCTTC. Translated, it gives CASSPSGQTSYNEQFF.

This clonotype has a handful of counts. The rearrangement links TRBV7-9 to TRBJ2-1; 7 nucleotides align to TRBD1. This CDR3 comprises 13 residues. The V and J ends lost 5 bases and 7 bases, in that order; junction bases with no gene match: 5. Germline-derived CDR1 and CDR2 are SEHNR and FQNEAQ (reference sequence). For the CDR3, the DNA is TGTGCCAGCAGCCATAGACAGGGTAATGAGCAGTTCTTC. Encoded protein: CASSHRQGNEQFF.

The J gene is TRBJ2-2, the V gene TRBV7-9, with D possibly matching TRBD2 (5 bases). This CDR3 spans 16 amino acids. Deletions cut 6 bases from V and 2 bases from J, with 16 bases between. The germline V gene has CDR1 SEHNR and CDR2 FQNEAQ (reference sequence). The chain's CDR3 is CASSRSGTDNTGELFF. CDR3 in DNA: TGTGCCAGCAGTCGAAGCGGCACGGACAACACCGGGGAGCTGTTTTTT.

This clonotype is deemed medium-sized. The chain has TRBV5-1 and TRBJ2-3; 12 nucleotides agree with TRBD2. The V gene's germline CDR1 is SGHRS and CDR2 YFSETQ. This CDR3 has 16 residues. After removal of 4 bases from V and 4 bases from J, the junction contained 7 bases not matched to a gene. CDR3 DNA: TGCGCCAGCAGCCCCCAACTAGCGGGGGGCGCAGATACGCAGTATTTT. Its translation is CASSPQLAGGADTQYF.

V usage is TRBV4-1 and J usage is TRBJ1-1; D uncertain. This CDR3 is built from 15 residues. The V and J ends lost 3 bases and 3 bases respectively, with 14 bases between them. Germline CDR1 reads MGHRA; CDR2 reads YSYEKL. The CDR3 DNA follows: TGCGCCAGCAGCCACCAACAGAAGCCACACACTGAAGCTTTCTTT. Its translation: CASSHQQKPHTEAFF.

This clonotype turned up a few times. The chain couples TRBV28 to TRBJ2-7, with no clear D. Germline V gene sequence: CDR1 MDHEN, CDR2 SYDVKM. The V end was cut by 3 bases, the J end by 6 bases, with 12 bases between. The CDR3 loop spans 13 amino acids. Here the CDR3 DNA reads TGTGCCAGCAGTTTGAAGGCTTACCCCGAGCAGTACTTC. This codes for CASSLKAYPEQYF.

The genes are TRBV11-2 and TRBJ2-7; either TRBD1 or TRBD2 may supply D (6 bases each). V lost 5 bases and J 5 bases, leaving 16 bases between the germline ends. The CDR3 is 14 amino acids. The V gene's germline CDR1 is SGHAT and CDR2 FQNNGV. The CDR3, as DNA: TGTGCCAGCAGCAGAGGGGGGCAGCAAGACGAGCAGTACTTC. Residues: CASSRGGQQDEQYF.

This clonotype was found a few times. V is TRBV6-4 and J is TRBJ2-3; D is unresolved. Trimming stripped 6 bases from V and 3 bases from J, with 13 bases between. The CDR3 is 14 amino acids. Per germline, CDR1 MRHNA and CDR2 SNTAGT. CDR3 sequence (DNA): TGTGCCAGCAGGCTTTCGGTAGAAACAGATACGCAGTATTTT. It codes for CASRLSVETDTQYF.

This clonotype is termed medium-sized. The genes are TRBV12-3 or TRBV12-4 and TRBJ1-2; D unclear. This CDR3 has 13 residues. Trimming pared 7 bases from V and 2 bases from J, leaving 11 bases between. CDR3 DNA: TGTGCCAGCACCCCCGGGAAAAACTATGGCTACACCTTC. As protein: CASTPGKNYGYTF.

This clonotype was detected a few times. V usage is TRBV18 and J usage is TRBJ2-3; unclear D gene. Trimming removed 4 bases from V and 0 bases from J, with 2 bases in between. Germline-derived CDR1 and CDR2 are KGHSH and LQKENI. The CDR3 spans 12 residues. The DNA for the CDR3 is TGTGCCAGCTCACTTAGCACAGATACGCAGTATTTT. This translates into CASSLSTDTQYF. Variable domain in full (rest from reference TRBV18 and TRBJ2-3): NAGVMQNPRHLVRRRGQEARLRCSPMKGHSHVYWYRQLPEEGLKFMVYLQKENIIDESGMPKERFSAEFPKEGPSILRIQQVVRGDSAAYFCASSLSTDTQYFGPGTRLTVL.

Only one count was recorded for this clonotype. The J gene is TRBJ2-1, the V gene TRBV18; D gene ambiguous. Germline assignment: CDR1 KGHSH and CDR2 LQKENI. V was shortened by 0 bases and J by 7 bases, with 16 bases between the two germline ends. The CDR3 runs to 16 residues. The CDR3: CASSPPAASVGNEQFF. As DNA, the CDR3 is TGTGCCAGCTCACCACCGGCCGCAAGCGTTGGTAATGAGCAGTTCTTC.

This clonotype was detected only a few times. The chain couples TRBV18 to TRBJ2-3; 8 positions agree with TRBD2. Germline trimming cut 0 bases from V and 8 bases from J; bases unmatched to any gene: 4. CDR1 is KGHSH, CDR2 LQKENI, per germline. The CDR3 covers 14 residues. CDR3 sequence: CASSPPTSAATQYF. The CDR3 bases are TGTGCCAGCTCACCACCGACTAGCGCTGCTACGCAGTATTTT.